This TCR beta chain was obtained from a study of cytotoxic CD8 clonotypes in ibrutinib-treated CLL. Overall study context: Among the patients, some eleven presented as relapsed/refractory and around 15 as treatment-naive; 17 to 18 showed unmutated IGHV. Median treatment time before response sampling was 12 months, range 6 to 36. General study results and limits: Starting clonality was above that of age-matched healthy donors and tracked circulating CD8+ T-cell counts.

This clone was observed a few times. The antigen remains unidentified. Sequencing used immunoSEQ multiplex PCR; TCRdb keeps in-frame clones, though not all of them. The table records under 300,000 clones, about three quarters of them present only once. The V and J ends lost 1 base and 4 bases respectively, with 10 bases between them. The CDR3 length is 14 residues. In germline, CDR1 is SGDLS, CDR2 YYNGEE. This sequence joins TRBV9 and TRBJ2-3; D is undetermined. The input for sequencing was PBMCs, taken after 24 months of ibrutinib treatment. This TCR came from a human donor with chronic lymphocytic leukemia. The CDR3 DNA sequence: TGTGCCAGCAGCGTATTCGGGCCGCCAGATACGCAGTATTTT. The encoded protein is CASSVFGPPDTQYF.